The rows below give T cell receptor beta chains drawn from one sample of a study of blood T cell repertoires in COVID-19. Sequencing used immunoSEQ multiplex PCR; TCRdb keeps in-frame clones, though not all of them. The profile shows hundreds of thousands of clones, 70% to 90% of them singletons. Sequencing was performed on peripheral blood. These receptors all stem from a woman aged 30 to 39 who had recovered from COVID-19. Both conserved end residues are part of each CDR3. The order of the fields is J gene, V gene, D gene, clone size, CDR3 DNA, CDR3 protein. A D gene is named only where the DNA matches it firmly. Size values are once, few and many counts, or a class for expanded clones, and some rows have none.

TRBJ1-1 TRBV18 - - TGTGCCAGCTCACCACCTCTGGGCCCGACTGAAGCTTTCTTT CASSPPLGPTEAFF
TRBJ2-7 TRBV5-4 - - TGTGCCAGCAGCTACTGGACAGCCCCCTACGAGCAGTACTTC CASSYWTAPYEQYF
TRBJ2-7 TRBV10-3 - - TGTGCCATCTCCTTGAGCTCCTACGAGCAGTACTTC CAISLSSYEQYF
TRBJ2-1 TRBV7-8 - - TGTGCCAGCAGCATGGACAGATACAATGAGCAGTTCTTC CASSMDRYNEQFF
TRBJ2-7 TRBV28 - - TGTGCCAGCAGTTTAAGAGCAAGCTCCTACGAGCAGTACTTC CASSLRASSYEQYF
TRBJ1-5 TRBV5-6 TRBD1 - TGTGCCAGCAGCGCGGGACAGGGGTTGGAGCCCCAGCATTTT CASSAGQGLEPQHF
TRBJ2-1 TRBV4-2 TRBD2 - TGTGCCAGCAGCCAAGGTGGTACAGCGGGGGGTATCGACAATGAGCAGTTCTTC CASSQGGTAGGIDNEQFF
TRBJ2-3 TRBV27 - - TGTGCCAGCATTCCCCGGGGTGTGGGCACAGATACGCAGTATTTT CASIPRGVGTDTQYF
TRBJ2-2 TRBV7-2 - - TGTGCCAGCAGCTTAGGACGGGTCCTGAACACCGGGGAGCTGTTTTTT CASSLGRVLNTGELFF
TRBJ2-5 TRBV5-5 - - TGTGCCAGCAGCAGAACCCCCTCAGGGGAGACCCAGTACTTC CASSRTPSGETQYF
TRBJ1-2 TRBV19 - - TGTGCCAGTAGTATTCCAGGGAACTATGGCTACACCTTC CASSIPGNYGYTF
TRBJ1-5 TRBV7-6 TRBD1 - TGTGCCAGCAGCTCGGGACAGGGGGCCGGTCAGCCCCAGCATTTT CASSSGQGAGQPQHF
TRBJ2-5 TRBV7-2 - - TGTGCCAGCAGCCCGTACCAAGAGACCCAGTACTTC CASSPYQETQYF
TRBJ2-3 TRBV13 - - TGTGCCAGCAGCTTAAACAGGGTGACAGATACGCAGTATTTT CASSLNRVTDTQYF
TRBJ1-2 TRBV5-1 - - TGCGCCAGCAGCTTGGCCCAGGAGGGGGGCTACACCTTC CASSLAQEGGYTF
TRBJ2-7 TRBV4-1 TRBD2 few TGCGCCAGCAGCCACCTCTATAGCGGGACCAATGCTGAGCAGTACTTC CASSHLYSGTNAEQYF
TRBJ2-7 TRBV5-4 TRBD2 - TGTGCCAGCAGCTGGTGGGCGGGAGGGACCTACGAGCAGTACTTC CASSWWAGGTYEQYF
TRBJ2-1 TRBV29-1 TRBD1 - TGCAGCGTCAACAGGGGCCCGGTAGCCTACAATGAGCAGTTCTTC CSVNRGPVAYNEQFF
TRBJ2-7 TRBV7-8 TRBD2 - TGTGCCAGCAGCCCCCTTCTAGACCACCTCGGGGGGGAGCAGTACTTC CASSPLLDHLGGEQYF
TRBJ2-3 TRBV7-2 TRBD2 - TGTGCCAGCAGCTTCCGACTAGCGGGAAGCACAGATACGCAGTATTTT CASSFRLAGSTDTQYF
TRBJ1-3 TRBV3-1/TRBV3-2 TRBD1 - TGTGCCAGCAGCCTCCCTACCGGGACAGGCGGAAACACCATATATTTT CASSLPTGTGGNTIYF
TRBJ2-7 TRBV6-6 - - TGTGCCACCAAGGGGTCAGGGATCGACGAGCAGTACTTC CATKGSGIDEQYF
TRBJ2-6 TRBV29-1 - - TGCAGCGTAGGAAGGGGCAGCTCTGGGGCCAACGTCCTGACTTTC CSVGRGSSGANVLTF
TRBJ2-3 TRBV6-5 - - TGTGCCAGCAGCCGGGGAGCAGATACGCAGTATTTT CASSRGADTQYF
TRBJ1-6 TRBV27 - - TGTGCCAGCAGTTTGCAGGGCGAGTTTTCGCCCCTCCACTTT CASSLQGEFSPLHF
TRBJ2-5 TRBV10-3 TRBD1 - TGTGCCATCAGTGAGTCGGGACAGGGAGGGCAAGAGACCCAGTACTTC CAISESGQGGQETQYF
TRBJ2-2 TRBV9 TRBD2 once TGTGCCAGCAGCGCCGGACTAGCGGGAGGGCCTCTGTTTTTT CASSAGLAGGPLFF
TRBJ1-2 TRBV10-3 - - TGTGCCATCAGTGACTCCGGGGATGGCTACACCTTC CAISDSGDGYTF
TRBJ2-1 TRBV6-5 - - TGTGCCAGCAGTTACTCGAGGAGCGTTTACAATGAGCAGTTCTTC CASSYSRSVYNEQFF
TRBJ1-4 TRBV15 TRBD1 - TGTGCCACCAGCAGCCCGGGACAGGCTAATGAAAAACTGTTTTTT CATSSPGQANEKLFF
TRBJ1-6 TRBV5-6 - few TGTGCCAGCAGCCCCTGGCAGTATAATTCACCCCTCCACTTT CASSPWQYNSPLHF
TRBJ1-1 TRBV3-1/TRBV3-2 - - TGTGCCAGCAGCCTCCCCCAAACTGCGTCGAACACTGAAGCTTTCTTT CASSLPQTASNTEAFF
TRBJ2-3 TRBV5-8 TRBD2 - TGTGCCAGCAGCCCGAGGACTAGCGGATTCCCCACAGATACGCAGTATTTT CASSPRTSGFPTDTQYF